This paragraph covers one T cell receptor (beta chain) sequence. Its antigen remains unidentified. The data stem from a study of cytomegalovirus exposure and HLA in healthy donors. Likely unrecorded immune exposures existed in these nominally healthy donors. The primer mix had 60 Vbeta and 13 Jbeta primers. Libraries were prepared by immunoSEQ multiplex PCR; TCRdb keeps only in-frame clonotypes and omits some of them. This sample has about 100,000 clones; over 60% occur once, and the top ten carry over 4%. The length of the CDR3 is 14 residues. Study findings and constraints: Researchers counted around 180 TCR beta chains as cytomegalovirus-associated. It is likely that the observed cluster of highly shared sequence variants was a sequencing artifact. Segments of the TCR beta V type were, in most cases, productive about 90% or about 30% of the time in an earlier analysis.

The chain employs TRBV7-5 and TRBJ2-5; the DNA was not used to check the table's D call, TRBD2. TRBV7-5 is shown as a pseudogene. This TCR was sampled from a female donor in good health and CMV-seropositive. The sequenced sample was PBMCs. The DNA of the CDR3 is TGTGCCAGAAGCCCAAGCGGGCGTTGGGAGACCCAGTACTTC. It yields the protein CARSPSGRWETQYF.